This entry features one T cell receptor beta chain sequence. The antigen is not known. There are 16 residues in the CDR3. Trimming left V 3 bases short and J 2 bases short, with 15 bases between. At collection, donors were nominally healthy, but unrecorded immune exposures were probable. These data are taken from a study of cytomegalovirus exposure and HLA in healthy donors. Overall study findings and caveats: Links to common viral pathogens appeared, in a later analysis, for several of the most significant clusters.

60 Vbeta and 13 Jbeta primers were used in PCR. Some clones are missing from TCRdb's copy, which holds only in-frame ones; the method was immunoSEQ multiplex PCR. The sample lists some 99,000 clones; approximately 70% were seen once. The sample consisted of PBMCs. The clonotype originates from a woman in her sixties or seventies in good health and CMV-seropositive. The chain links TRBV5-7 to TRBJ1-5; D is undetermined. TRBV5-7 is flagged as an ORF with uncertain function. For the CDR3, the DNA is TGTGCCAGCAGCTCCTCCTGGCCCTTGGGCAATCAGCCCCAGCATTTT. Translating it yields CASSSSWPLGNQPQHF.